A single sample is the source of the 31 T cell receptor beta chains below, sequenced in a study of memory CD4+ T cells and cytomegalovirus serostatus. Single viable CD3+CD4+CD8-CD45RO+ cells were sorted as the memory CD4+ T cells. The repertoire was sequenced with immunoSEQ multiplex PCR; TCRdb's copy has only in-frame clones and lacks some. The sample has just over 25,000 clones, 60% to 80% seen once. Sequenced: memory CD4+ T cells from blood. The source of these receptors is an adult in good health and CMV-seronegative.

In its sample, this clone was seen once. The chain carries TRBV6-5 and TRBJ1-2; D possibly corresponds to TRBD1 (6 bases). V was trimmed by 6 bases and J by 4 bases, leaving 9 bases between them. Germline V gives CDR1 MNHEY, CDR2 SVGAGI. The CDR3 runs 12 residues. The DNA for the CDR3 is TGTGCCAGCAGCAGGGGCGGCTATGGCTACACCTTC. It specifies CASSRGGYGYTF.

The chain links TRBV28 to TRBJ1-2; 7 bases match TRBD1. This CDR3 has 11 residues. V was clipped by 6 bases and J by 11 bases; unmatched bases: 6. From germline, CDR1 is MDHEN and CDR2 SYDVKM. The CDR3 sequence is CASSSGQEYTF. The CDR3 bases are TGTGCCAGCAGCTCCGGACAGGAGTACACCTTC.

The rearrangement joins TRBV6-6 to TRBJ2-1; D perhaps matches TRBD2 (6 bases). The CDR3 consists of 14 residues. With 6 bases removed from V and 7 bases from J, the gap between germline ends came to 16 bases. The germline gives CDR1 MNHNY, CDR2 SVGAGI (reference sequence). The chain's CDR3 is CASRGDSLGNEQFF. CDR3 nucleotide sequence: TGTGCCAGCAGGGGGGACTCCCTCGGGAATGAGCAGTTCTTC.

The chain carries TRBV6-6 and TRBJ2-1; 8 bases map to TRBD2. The CDR3 loop spans 15 amino acids. The junction had 13 bases not matched to a gene; V was cut back by 7 bases and J by 8 bases. Germline V gene sequence: CDR1 MNHNY, CDR2 SVGAGI (reference sequence). CDR3 loop: CASTSAGSGNDEQFF. The CDR3 coding sequence is TGTGCCAGCACCTCCGCCGGTAGCGGGAACGATGAGCAGTTCTTC.

The chain combines TRBV6-1 with TRBJ1-3; D might be TRBD1 (6 bases). This CDR3 contains 16 residues. V was trimmed by 4 bases and J by 1 base, leaving 14 bases between them. Per germline, CDR1 MNHNS and CDR2 SASEGT. CDR3 nucleotides: TGTGCCAGCAGTGGATTTCAAACAGGGTCTGGAAACACCATATATTTT. Protein: CASSGFQTGSGNTIYF.

The gene calls are TRBV10-3 and TRBJ1-2; 9 bases align to TRBD1. This CDR3 has 14 amino acids. The germline CDR1 and CDR2 sequences are ENHRY and SYGVKD. With 7 bases clipped from V and 3 bases from J, the junction kept 6 bases outside the gene matches. Written as DNA, the CDR3 is TGTGCCATCACGCCGGGACAGGGACACTATGGCTACACCTTC. Translation: CAITPGQGHYGYTF.

The chain employs TRBV4-3 and TRBJ2-1; TRBD2 aligns across 13 bases. The J segment lost 10 bases and the V segment lost 4 bases, leaving 7 bases of the junction unmatched. The CDR3 length is 15 residues. Germline loops: CDR1 LGHNA, CDR2 YSLEER. The CDR3 coding sequence is TGCGCCAGCAGCCCACGACTAGCGGGGGGCGGAGAGCAGTTCTTC. It translates to CASSPRLAGGGEQFF.

This clone was observed a few times. Other nucleotide sequences in the sample specify the same CDR3. The gene calls are TRBV18 and TRBJ2-4; D is unresolved. Trimming pared 6 bases from V and 1 base from J, leaving 13 bases between. This CDR3 comprises 15 residues. Germline loops: CDR1 KGHSH, CDR2 LQKENI. CDR3 sequence reads: CASSPTTRAKNIQYF. The CDR3 DNA is TGTGCCAGCTCCCCCACGACTCGGGCCAAAAACATTCAGTACTTC.

This sequence joins TRBV6-5 and TRBJ2-7; D is unresolved. V lost 5 bases, J lost 3 bases, and 11 bases lay in between. This CDR3 is 13 amino acids long. In germline, CDR1 is MNHEY, CDR2 SVGAGI. In DNA, the CDR3 is TGTGCCAGCAGTCGGACGCAAATCTACGAGCAGTACTTC. This sequence encodes CASSRTQIYEQYF.

This clone came up a few times. This sequence joins TRBV6-1 and TRBJ2-3; D may be TRBD1 (6 bases). The V end lost 3 bases, the J end lost 2 bases, and 9 bases lay between the germline ends. CDR3 size: 14 residues. Germline V gives CDR1 MNHNS, CDR2 SASEGT. CDR3 loop: CASSEDRDTDTQYF. The CDR3 bases are TGTGCCAGCAGTGAGGACAGAGACACAGATACGCAGTATTTT.

CDR3 DNA: TGTGCCAGCTCACCGCAAGGGACAGGAAAGTCACCCCTCCACTTT. This sequence encodes CASSPQGTGKSPLHF. The chain employs TRBV18 and TRBJ1-6; TRBD1 agrees at 8 bases. The J segment lost 10 bases and the V segment lost 3 bases, leaving 8 bases of the junction unmatched. The CDR3 spans 15 residues. Germline CDR1 reads KGHSH; CDR2 reads LQKENI.

The chain is built from TRBV11-2 and TRBJ2-1, with 12 bases fitting TRBD2. J gave up 4 bases and V 5 bases, and 6 bases lay outside the gene matches. Germline CDR1 and CDR2: SGHAT and FQNNGV. There are 16 residues in the CDR3. CDR3 sequence: CASSLTSGSWYNEQFF. The CDR3 bases are TGTGCCAGCAGCCTGACTAGCGGGAGCTGGTACAATGAGCAGTTCTTC.

This clone has only one observation. This chain links TRBV11-2 with TRBJ2-7, with D tentatively TRBD1 or TRBD2 (7 bases each). V shed 5 bases and J shed 6 bases, with 23 bases lying between them. The CDR3 runs to 16 residues. Germline V CDR1 and CDR2: SGHAT, FQNNGV. CDR3 sequence: CASSPRGGGQPGEQYF. DNA of the CDR3: TGTGCCAGCAGCCCCCGGGGAGGGGGCCAACCTGGCGAGCAGTACTTC.

This chain joins TRBV19 and TRBJ1-5; the D is unclear. V shed 0 bases and J shed 8 bases, with 5 bases lying between them. CDR3 length: 12 amino acids. From germline, CDR1 is LNHDA and CDR2 SQIVND (reference sequence). CDR3 region: CASSIEREPQHF. CDR3 nucleotide sequence: TGTGCCAGTAGTATAGAAAGAGAGCCCCAGCATTTT. Complete variable domain (other parts from reference TRBV19 and TRBJ1-5): DGGITQSPKYLFRKEGQNVTLSCEQNLNHDAMYWYRQDPGQGLRLIYYSQIVNDFQKGDIAEGYSVSREKKESFPLTVTSAQKNPTAFYLCASSIEREPQHFGDGTRLSIL.

This rearrangement joins TRBV28 to TRBJ2-7; 8 positions match TRBD1. V was pared by 7 bases and J by 5 bases, with 7 bases of the junction left unmatched. This CDR3 is 13 amino acids long. Germline CDR1 and CDR2: MDHEN and SYDVKM. This CDR3 is CASKEGQENEQYF. CDR3 sequence (DNA): TGTGCCAGCAAGGAGGGACAGGAGAACGAGCAGTACTTC.

This sequence joins TRBV7-2 and TRBJ2-3; D is uncertain. The CDR3 spans 15 residues. The V end was cut by 3 bases, the J end by 5 bases, with 15 bases between. Germline V CDR1 and CDR2: SGHTA, FQGNSA. The CDR3 DNA reads TGTGCCAGCAGCTTTTTTAACTATTCTGGAGATACGCAGTATTTT. As protein: CASSFFNYSGDTQYF.

V usage is TRBV11-2 and J usage is TRBJ2-3; 9 bases agree with TRBD2. This CDR3 has 14 amino acids. The germline CDR1 and CDR2 sequences are SGHAT and FQNNGV. With 4 bases clipped from V and 6 bases from J, the junction kept 5 bases outside the gene matches. The CDR3 spells CASSSGTSSDTQYF. In DNA form, the CDR3 reads TGTGCCAGCAGCTCAGGGACTAGCAGCGATACGCAGTATTTT.

The V and J genes are TRBV2 and TRBJ2-7, with a possible D match to TRBD2 (6 bases). The V gene's germline CDR1 is SNHLY and CDR2 FYNNEI. The CDR3 is made up of 16 amino acids. Trimming shortened V by 1 base and J by 0 bases, and 13 bases separated the two germline ends. As DNA, the CDR3 is TGTGCCAGCAGTGAAGGGGCTAGCGCGAGCTCCTACGAGCAGTACTTC. It translates to CASSEGASASSYEQYF.

This chain links TRBV11-2 with TRBJ2-1, with 7 bases aligning to TRBD2. The CDR3 sequence is 14 residues long. Germline V gene lookup returns CDR1 SGHAT and CDR2 FQNNGV. The V gene end was trimmed by 3 bases and the J gene end by 5 bases; junction bases not matched to a gene: 4. The CDR3 loop reads CASSFSGANNEQFF. The CDR3 DNA sequence: TGTGCCAGCAGCTTCAGCGGGGCAAACAATGAGCAGTTCTTC.

The chain links TRBV7-2 to TRBJ2-6, with D perhaps matching TRBD1 (5 bases). V lost 0 bases and J lost 4, with 10 bases in between. The CDR3 has 16 amino acids. Germline loops: CDR1 SGHTA, CDR2 FQGNSA. CDR3 loop: CASSLAAGPGANVLTF. The DNA of the CDR3 is TGTGCCAGCAGCTTAGCCGCAGGGCCCGGGGCCAACGTCCTGACTTTC.

V gene TRBV7-2 combines with J gene TRBJ2-5; the D gene is possibly TRBD1 (5 bases). Trimming took 5 bases from V and 5 from J, leaving 15 bases between them. Germline loops: CDR1 SGHTA, CDR2 FQGNSA. CDR3 length: 14 residues. The CDR3 reads CASSPKGHIETQYF. The CDR3 DNA reads TGTGCCAGCAGCCCCAAAGGACACATCGAGACCCAGTACTTC.

This clone has more than one count but fewer than ten. This chain connects TRBV6-5 to TRBJ2-7, with TRBD1 matching over 9 bases. CDR3 length equals 14 residues. J was trimmed by 1 base and V by 6 bases; bases with no gene match: 4. Germline V CDR1 and CDR2: MNHEY, SVGAGI. CDR3 protein: CASSRQGVSYEQYF. The DNA of the CDR3 is TGTGCCAGCAGCAGACAGGGGGTGTCCTACGAGCAGTACTTC.

This chain uses TRBV27 with TRBJ1-5, with unresolved D. This CDR3 region has 15 residues. V was clipped by 2 bases and J by 7 bases, with 15 bases between them. Germline values: CDR1 MNHEY, CDR2 SMNVEV (reference sequence). The CDR3 here is CASSLNWKAAQPQHF. The DNA for the CDR3 is TGTGCCAGCAGTTTAAATTGGAAGGCGGCACAGCCCCAGCATTTT.

The V gene is TRBV25-1, the J gene TRBJ2-7; weak D call: TRBD2 (5 bases). Germline V gene lookup returns CDR1 MGHDK and CDR2 SYGVNS. CDR3 length: 15 amino acids. Trimming took off 3 bases at V and 0 bases at J, with 12 bases between the two ends. For the CDR3, the DNA is TGTGCCAGCAGTGACGGTGGAGGATCCTCCTACGAGCAGTACTTC. It is translated as CASSDGGGSSYEQYF.

The gene calls are TRBV18 and TRBJ2-5; TRBD2 agrees at 10 bases. Losses at the gene ends were 0 bases for V and 5 bases for J; bases not matched to a gene: 3. CDR1 KGHSH and CDR2 LQKENI come from the germline V gene. The CDR3 extends over 15 amino acids. As DNA, the CDR3 is TGTGCCAGCTCACCACCTAGCGGGGGGCGTGAGACCCAGTACTTC. Translated, it gives CASSPPSGGRETQYF.

V usage is TRBV7-3 and J usage is TRBJ2-6; D uncertain. CDR1 and CDR2 from the germline V gene are SGHTA and FQGTGA. The ends were cut back, 0 bases at V and 3 bases at J, with 6 bases in the middle. The CDR3 covers 15 residues. CDR3 nucleotides: TGTGCCAGCAGCTTAACGGTGGTTGGGGCCAACGTCCTGACTTTC. Protein product: CASSLTVVGANVLTF.

There are a few counts of this clone. The V and J genes are TRBV27 and TRBJ1-1; D uncertain. This CDR3 contains 13 residues. Germline V gene sequence: CDR1 MNHEY, CDR2 SMNVEV (reference sequence). Trimming shortened V by 2 bases and J by 4 bases, and 8 bases separated the two germline ends. The CDR3 here is CASSLGGGTEAFF. CDR3 coding DNA: TGTGCCAGCAGTTTAGGTGGTGGCACTGAAGCTTTCTTT.

V is TRBV5-6 and J is TRBJ2-5; 7 positions agree with TRBD1. Per germline, CDR1 SGHDT and CDR2 YYEEEE. V trimming: 1 base; J trimming: 3 bases; junction bases outside the gene matches: 15. The CDR3 runs 18 residues. CDR3 loop: CASSLPYLRGQEEETQYF. The DNA for the CDR3 is TGTGCCAGCAGCTTGCCCTATCTTAGGGGGCAGGAGGAAGAGACCCAGTACTTC. Full variable domain (remainder filled in from reference TRBV5-6 and TRBJ2-5): DAGVTQSPTHLIKTRGQQVTLRCSPKSGHDTVSWYQQALGQGPQFIFQYYEEEERQRGNFPDRFSGHQFPNYSSELNVNALLLGDSALYLCASSLPYLRGQEEETQYFGPGTRLLVL.

With regard to this clone: The junction and the germline gene differ at one end; a read error may be behind it. The CDR3 region is CASSLRGGVNTGELFF. CDR3 nucleotide sequence: TGTGCTAGCAGCTTGCGAGGGGGTGTAAACACCGGGGAGCTGTTTTTT. The chain employs TRBV7-7 and TRBJ2-2; weak D call: TRBD1 (6 bases). Germline V gene data show CDR1 as SSHAT and CDR2 as FNYEAQ (reference sequence). The CDR3 runs 16 residues.

The genes are TRBV28 and TRBJ1-2; D gene uncertain. The CDR3 extends over 12 amino acids. V lost 5 bases, J lost 4 bases, and 8 bases lay in between. Germline V CDR1 and CDR2: MDHEN, SYDVKM. CDR3 DNA sequence: TGTGCCAGCAGTCAACTCGCCTATGGCTACACCTTC. Translating it yields CASSQLAYGYTF.

This rearrangement joins TRBV7-2 to TRBJ2-2, with 7 positions matching TRBD2. Germline V lookup: CDR1 SGHTA, CDR2 FQGNSA. V shed 2 bases, J shed 6 bases, and the junction held 6 bases outside the gene matches. The CDR3 runs 15 residues. The CDR3 nucleotides read TGTGCCAGCAGCTTAATGTGGGGGGGAGCCGGGGAGCTGTTTTTT. This gives the protein CASSLMWGGAGELFF.